These 22 T cell receptor beta chains were all obtained from the same sample, sequenced in a study of identical twins. TCRdb reanalysed the 5' RACE reads using MiXCR and keeps one entry per CDR3 protein. The sample has hundreds of thousands of distinct CDR3 sequences, 21% seen once. These sequences were also reported in another study, on T cells expressing NK-cell markers.

The sample consisted of PBMCs. The receptor set was obtained from a woman between 18 and 29 years old in good health.

This clonotype was seen a handful of times. V is TRBV7-6 and J is TRBJ2-7; 9 nucleotides agree with TRBD2. The CDR3 is 14 amino acids. Germline V lookup: CDR1 SGHVS, CDR2 FNYEAQ. The V and J ends lost 2 bases and 6 bases, in that order; junction bases with no gene match: 5. The CDR3 coding sequence is TGTGCCAGCAGCTTAACACTAGCGGGTCTCGAGCAGTACTTC. Translated, it gives CASSLTLAGLEQYF. Using reference TRBV7-6 and TRBJ2-7 for the parts outside the CDR3, the full variable domain is GAGVSQSPRYKVTKRGQDVALRCDPISGHVSLYWYRQALGQGPEFLTYFNYEAQQDKSGLPNDRFSAERPEGSISTLTIQRTEQRDSAMYRCASSLTLAGLEQYFGPGTRLTVT.

The chain recombines TRBV7-7 with TRBJ2-5; no reliable D call. The CDR3 consists of 13 residues. The V end lost 3 bases, the J end lost 5 bases, and 10 bases lay between the germline ends. Germline V gene lookup returns CDR1 SSHAT and CDR2 FNYEAQ (reference sequence). CDR3 sequence reads: CASSFGNGETQYF. Written as DNA, the CDR3 is TGTGCCAGCAGCTTCGGAAATGGGGAGACCCAGTACTTC.

In its sample, this clonotype was seen a few times. V is TRBV9 and J is TRBJ1-3; possibly TRBD1 for D (6 bases). The CDR3 is made up of 17 amino acids. Looked up from germline, CDR1 is SGDLS and CDR2 is YYNGEE. Deletions cut 3 bases from V and 0 bases from J, with 16 bases between. CDR3 sequence: CASSGRQAESSGNTIYF. The CDR3 DNA reads TGTGCCAGCAGCGGACGACAGGCCGAGTCCTCTGGAAACACCATATATTTT.

The sample holds a few counts of this clonotype. The chain combines TRBV20-1 with TRBJ2-3; D is unclear. Per germline, CDR1 DFQATT and CDR2 SNEGSKA (reference sequence). This CDR3 has 15 residues. With 1 base removed from V and 0 bases from J, the gap between germline ends came to 11 bases. The CDR3 DNA reads as TGCAGTGCTAGAGCAAGCCGATCTAGCACAGATACGCAGTATTTT. It translates to CSARASRSSTDTQYF.

This clonotype was counted a few times. V gene TRBV6-6 combines with J gene TRBJ2-7; D is unclear. V dropped 6 bases and J dropped 7 bases, with 10 bases sitting between them. CDR1 is MNHNY and CDR2 is SVGAGI in the germline V gene (reference sequence). The CDR3 contains 11 residues. The CDR3, as DNA: TGTGCCAGCAGCGTAAACGTGGAGCAGTACTTC. It yields the protein CASSVNVEQYF.

This clonotype occurred a few times. The chain links TRBV20-1 to TRBJ2-3, with TRBD2 matching over 13 bases. CDR1 and CDR2 (germline): DFQATT, SNEGSKA (reference sequence). The trim removed 6 bases at V and 5 bases at J, leaving 23 bases unmatched. The CDR3 loop spans 20 amino acids. In nucleotides, the CDR3 is TGCAGTGCCCCCCAGGGAATCGCCCGACTAGCGGGAGGATTCCGAGATACGCAGTATTTT. Amino acid sequence: CSAPQGIARLAGGFRDTQYF.

This clonotype was recorded many times. The chain has TRBV29-1 and TRBJ2-7; 9 bases map to TRBD2. Germline V gene lookup returns CDR1 SQVTM and CDR2 ANQGSEA. V shed 6 bases and J 3 bases; nucleotides not matched to a gene: 6. This CDR3 is built from 13 residues. The chain's CDR3 is CSVRTSVNYEQYF. Written as DNA, the CDR3 is TGCAGCGTGAGGACTAGCGTGAACTACGAGCAGTACTTC.

This chain joins TRBV12-3 or TRBV12-4 and TRBJ2-1, with no clear D. Trimming stripped 3 bases from V and 0 bases from J, with 3 bases between. This CDR3 has 13 amino acids. CDR3 DNA: TGTGCCAGCAGTTTTTACTCCTACAATGAGCAGTTCTTC. Translated: CASSFYSYNEQFF.

The chain recombines TRBV29-1 with TRBJ2-1; TRBD2 aligns across 7 bases. Germline CDR1 and CDR2: SQVTM and ANQGSEA. V dropped 4 bases and J dropped 9; count of bases not matched to a gene: 9. This CDR3 has 13 amino acids. The CDR3 DNA is TGCAGCGTTGCGGTCGGGCGGGAGAGTGAGCAGTTCTTC. Its translation: CSVAVGRESEQFF.

Only a few counts were recorded for this clonotype. The V call is TRBV25-1, the J call TRBJ2-5; no clear D gene. The V gene's germline CDR1 is MGHDK and CDR2 SYGVNS. Trimming stripped 4 bases from V and 3 bases from J, with 9 bases between. The CDR3 consists of 13 residues. Here the CDR3 DNA reads TGTGCCAGCAGTGGCTTGATGGAAGAGACCCAGTACTTC. Protein sequence: CASSGLMEETQYF. The variable domain in full, with the rest retrieved from reference TRBV25-1 and TRBJ2-5, is EADIYQTPRYLVIGTGKKITLECSQTMGHDKMYWYQQDPGMELHLIHYSYGVNSTEKGDLSSESTVSRIRTEHFPLTLESARPSHTSQYLCASSGLMEETQYFGPGTRLLVL.

The chain has TRBV3-1 and TRBJ1-2; 8 bases align to TRBD1. The CDR3 totals 15 residues. The germline CDR1 and CDR2 sequences are LGHDT and YNNKEL (reference sequence). With V trimmed by 4 bases and J by 4 bases, 8 bases remained unmatched. The CDR3 DNA reads as TGTGCCAGCAGCCCGACCGGACAGGGCGGCTATGGCTACACCTTC. It codes for CASSPTGQGGYGYTF.

This clonotype was seen repeatedly, ten times or more. The rearrangement joins TRBV6-1 to TRBJ2-5; TRBD2 aligns across 8 bases. Per germline, CDR1 MNHNS and CDR2 SASEGT. The CDR3 is 15 residues long. V lost 7 bases, J lost 6 bases, and 13 bases stayed unmatched. The CDR3 loop reads CASNGRGEAMKTQYF. The CDR3 nucleotides are TGTGCCAGCAACGGGAGGGGGGAGGCTATGAAGACCCAGTACTTC.

The chain uses TRBV7-9 and TRBJ2-7; D is possibly TRBD2 (5 bases). V lost 5 bases, J lost 7 bases, and 15 bases lay in between. The CDR3 is 13 residues long. Germline V lookup: CDR1 SEHNR, CDR2 FQNEAQ (reference sequence). The CDR3 DNA sequence: TGTGCCAGCAGCACCGGGGATATCGGGGAGCAGTACTTC. Amino acid sequence: CASSTGDIGEQYF.

This clonotype was counted ten times or more. V and J are TRBV5-5 and TRBJ2-5; no definite D call. The ends were cut back, 4 bases at V and 5 bases at J, with 12 bases in the middle. This CDR3 spans 13 amino acids. The germline gives CDR1 SGHKS, CDR2 YYEKEE (reference sequence). The CDR3 sequence is CASSVTPPETQYF. CDR3 coding DNA: TGTGCCAGCAGCGTGACTCCCCCGGAGACCCAGTACTTC.

The rearrangement joins TRBV7-2 to TRBJ2-5; D possibly corresponds to TRBD1 (6 bases). This CDR3 has 14 residues. The ends were cut back, 2 bases at V and 3 bases at J, with 10 bases in the middle. The germline gives CDR1 SGHTA, CDR2 FQGNSA. The CDR3 spells CASSLNRAEETQYF. The CDR3 DNA reads as TGTGCCAGCAGCTTAAACAGGGCCGAAGAGACCCAGTACTTC.

This clonotype was picked up many times. The chain has TRBV6-2 or TRBV6-3 and TRBJ2-7, with TRBD2 matching 9 bases. V lost 9 bases to trimming and J lost 1 base; unmatched junction nucleotides: 4. Germline loops: CDR1 MNHEY, CDR2 SVGEGT. This CDR3 is 13 amino acids long. CDR3 in DNA: TGTGCCAGTAGCGGGAGCTTTTCCTACGAGCAGTACTTC. Amino acids: CASSGSFSYEQYF.

V usage is TRBV7-9 and J usage is TRBJ2-5, with TRBD1 identical over 8 bases. Per the germline V gene, CDR1 is SEHNR and CDR2 is FQNEAQ (reference sequence). The CDR3 has 15 amino acids. J gave up 2 bases and V 0 bases, and 2 bases lay outside the gene matches. CDR3 DNA sequence: TGTGCCAGCAGCTTAGCGAACAGGGGGCAAGAGACCCAGTACTTC. This encodes CASSLANRGQETQYF.

This clonotype was picked up many times. The chain links TRBV29-1 to TRBJ1-4; no clear D gene. Trimming shortened V by 6 bases and J by 3 bases, and 8 bases separated the two germline ends. This CDR3 is 12 amino acids long. CDR1 and CDR2 (germline): SQVTM, ANQGSEA. As DNA, the CDR3 is TGCAGCGTCGCGGGCCCTAATGAAAAACTGTTTTTT. Its protein is CSVAGPNEKLFF.

The chain's CDR3 is CASSFYGLAGRKNEQFF. CDR3 bases: TGTGCCAGCAGTTTTTACGGCCTAGCGGGTAGGAAGAATGAGCAGTTCTTC. The V gene is TRBV12-3 or TRBV12-4, the J gene TRBJ2-1; 8 bases match TRBD2. The CDR3 has 17 amino acids. With V trimmed by 3 bases and J by 7 bases, 14 bases remained unmatched.

The chain employs TRBV6-5 and TRBJ1-1; unclear D gene. V shed 3 bases and J shed 7 bases, with 9 bases lying between them. Per germline, CDR1 MNHEY and CDR2 SVGAGI. CDR3 length: 12 residues. The CDR3 DNA reads as TGTGCCAGCAGTTATTTCAGTGGTGAAGCTTTCTTT. Its protein product is CASSYFSGEAFF.

This chain joins TRBV10-3 and TRBJ2-1, with 12 positions matching TRBD2. Germline CDR1 and CDR2: ENHRY and SYGVKD. The CDR3 runs 13 residues. With V trimmed by 11 bases and J by 5 bases, 4 bases remained unmatched. The CDR3 here is CAVSSGGDNEQFF. The CDR3 bases are TGTGCCGTGTCTAGCGGGGGGGACAATGAGCAGTTCTTC.

J is TRBJ2-5 and V is TRBV7-9; no firm D call. CDR3 length: 14 residues. V shed 6 bases and J shed 1 base, with 12 bases lying between them. Per the germline V gene, CDR1 is SEHNR and CDR2 is FQNEAQ (reference sequence). Here the CDR3 DNA reads TGTGCCAGCAGTCGCACAGAGTTCCAAGAGACCCAGTACTTC. Encoded protein: CASSRTEFQETQYF.